This entry is about one TCR beta chain. Antigen: not known. The entry originates in a study of cytomegalovirus exposure and HLA in healthy donors. Study summary: The 90 to 150 validation repertoires used the same platform as the roughly 670 first-cohort repertoires, a later analysis reported.

Profiled with immunoSEQ multiplex PCR; TCRdb holds only in-frame clones, not every one. The table shows some 180,000 clones, with 86% occurring only once. Trimming removed 7 bases from V and 2 bases from J, with 3 bases in between. Germline CDR1 and CDR2: SNHLY and FYNNEI. The CDR3 loop spans 10 amino acids. The validation cohort, a group of roughly 120 subjects, included the donors and was separate from the approximately 660-subject first cohort. Overall study results and limits: Specific recognition of CMV antigens was confirmed in vitro for three chains (all CMV-associated). According to the study, roughly 160 TCR beta chains were cytomegalovirus-associated.

Sequencing was done on a sample of PBMCs. The rearrangement links TRBV2 to TRBJ2-7; D gene ambiguous. This TCR derives from a young man in good health and CMV-seropositive. CDR3 sequence (DNA): TGTGCCAGCAACCCCTACGAGCAGTACTTC. Its translation is CASNPYEQYF.